These T cell receptor beta chains were read from a single sample in a study of T cells after yellow fever vaccination. Each CDR3 protein gets one entry after TCRdb re-called the 5' RACE reads with MiXCR. The sample lists a few hundred thousand distinct CDR3 sequences; 4% to 5.5% were seen once. The sequencing used PBMCs, collected 15 days after the yellow fever booster vaccination. The receptor set was obtained from a man aged 18 to 29 who received the YFV17D yellow fever vaccine. Both conserved end residues are part of each CDR3. D genes are given only for firm matches. Clone size is shown for a subset of rows, as once, few, many or a class of expanded clone.

clone_size	d_call	j_call	v_call	cdr3_aa	cdr3_nt
few	-	TRBJ2-3	TRBV5-1	CASSLTGTPGGDTQYF	TGCGCCAGCAGCTTGACCGGGACTCCTGGGGGAGATACGCAGTATTTT
many	-	TRBJ2-3	TRBV5-1	CASSLVVRGDLDTQYF	TGCGCCAGCAGCTTGGTCGTGCGAGGGGATTTAGATACGCAGTATTTT
-	-	TRBJ2-3	TRBV5-6	CASSFGTAGGTDTQYF	TGTGCCAGCAGCTTCGGGACTGCTGGCGGCACAGATACGCAGTATTTT
many	TRBD1	TRBJ2-1	TRBV5-1	CASSLTGQGPNEQFF	TGCGCCAGCAGCTTGACCGGACAGGGGCCCAATGAGCAGTTCTTC
few	TRBD1	TRBJ1-5	TRBV20-1	CSARVRGRGSNQPQHF	TGCAGTGCTAGAGTCAGGGGGCGCGGCAGCAATCAGCCCCAGCATTTT
many	-	TRBJ2-1	TRBV5-1	CASSPVVESLSYNEQFF	TGCGCCAGCAGCCCGGTCGTGGAGTCCCTTTCCTACAATGAGCAGTTCTTC
few	-	TRBJ2-2	TRBV5-1	CASSLVETGELFF	TGCGCCAGCAGCTTGGTTGAAACTGGGGAGCTGTTTTTT
-	-	TRBJ2-5	TRBV7-9	CASSLNRRETQYF	TGTGCCAGCAGCTTAAACAGGAGGGAGACCCAGTACTTC
-	-	TRBJ2-1	TRBV7-9	CASSLGWWSGARNEQFF	TGTGCCAGCAGCTTAGGGTGGTGGTCGGGGGCGAGAAATGAGCAGTTCTTC
many	-	TRBJ2-3	TRBV6-4	CASKEGFEGPLPSTSDTQYF	TGTGCCAGCAAAGAGGGTTTTGAGGGCCCCCTTCCCAGCACTTCAGATACGCAGTATTTT
many	-	TRBJ1-1	TRBV5-1	CASSFENTEAFF	TGTGCCAGCAGCTTCGAGAACACTGAAGCTTTCTTT
-	TRBD1	TRBJ2-7	TRBV29-1	CSADGTDSYEQYF	TGCAGCGCTGACGGGACAGATTCCTACGAGCAGTACTTC
many	TRBD2	TRBJ2-3	TRBV9	CASNRAGTPTDTQYF	TGTGCCAGCAATCGAGCGGGGACCCCCACAGATACGCAGTATTTT
many	-	TRBJ1-2	TRBV12-3/TRBV12-4	CASSPGLYGYTF	TGTGCCAGCAGTCCAGGGCTCTATGGCTACACCTTC
few	-	TRBJ1-1	TRBV29-1	CSGSDPGVPEAFF	TGCAGCGGATCAGACCCGGGGGTTCCTGAAGCTTTCTTT
few	TRBD1	TRBJ1-4	TRBV9	CASSPRGQGANEKLFF	TGTGCCAGCAGCCCTCGCGGACAGGGTGCTAATGAAAAACTGTTTTTT
few	-	TRBJ2-1	TRBV6-5	CASSSLMGALSPGGNEQFF	TGTGCCAGCAGCTCTCTAATGGGGGCGCTGAGTCCGGGAGGCAATGAGCAGTTCTTC
few	-	TRBJ2-5	TRBV9	CASSGSLVWGETQYF	TGTGCCAGCAGCGGAAGCTTGGTGTGGGGGGAGACCCAGTACTTC
-	-	TRBJ1-5	TRBV28	CASSLYQVWQVFQPQHF	TGTGCCAGCAGTTTATACCAGGTGTGGCAGGTCTTTCAGCCCCAGCATTTT
many	TRBD2	TRBJ2-4	TRBV7-2	CASSWRGRGVQNIQYF	TGTGCCAGCAGCTGGAGGGGACGGGGGGTGCAAAACATTCAGTACTTC
-	-	TRBJ2-7	TRBV7-6	CASSSPSGRDEQYF	TGTGCCAGCAGCTCCCCCTCTGGAAGGGACGAGCAGTACTTC
few	TRBD1	TRBJ1-1	TRBV5-1	CASSFRQGARDTEAFF	TGCGCCAGCAGCTTTAGGCAGGGGGCTCGGGACACTGAAGCTTTCTTT
-	TRBD1	TRBJ1-2	TRBV5-5	CASSSNPGTGAYGYTF	TGTGCCAGCAGCTCGAACCCCGGGACAGGGGCTTATGGCTACACCTTC
few	TRBD2	TRBJ2-1	TRBV7-2	CASTPGLAGGHNEQFF	TGTGCCAGCACCCCTGGGCTAGCGGGGGGGCACAATGAGCAGTTCTTC
many	TRBD2	TRBJ2-1	TRBV7-2	CASSLMSGGLYNEQFF	TGTGCCAGCAGCTTAATGTCCGGGGGGTTATACAATGAGCAGTTCTTC
many	-	TRBJ2-3	TRBV20-1	CSAPDRTDTQYF	TGCAGTGCCCCGGACCGCACAGATACGCAGTATTTT
-	TRBD2	TRBJ2-3	TRBV7-8	CASSLKAGFTDTQYF	TGTGCCAGCAGCTTAAAAGCGGGGTTCACAGATACGCAGTATTTT
few	TRBD2	TRBJ2-1	TRBV4-1	CASSQDPSGEMNEQFF	TGCGCCAGCAGCCAAGATCCCAGCGGGGAGATGAATGAGCAGTTCTTC
many	-	TRBJ1-1	TRBV12-3/TRBV12-4	CASSGESRVKAFF	TGTGCCAGCAGTGGGGAGAGTCGGGTTAAGGCTTTCTTT
few	TRBD2	TRBJ2-3	TRBV7-2	CASSLRTSGGRDTQYF	TGTGCCAGCAGCTTAAGGACTAGCGGGGGGCGGGATACGCAGTATTTT
many	-	TRBJ1-3	TRBV7-8	CASSPRGFSWANTIYF	TGTGCCAGCAGCCCCCGCGGCTTCTCTTGGGCAAACACCATATATTTT
few	TRBD2	TRBJ2-3	TRBV6-2/TRBV6-3	CASSSLAGGRSTTSTDTQYF	TGTGCCAGCAGTTCGTTGGCGGGGGGGCGTTCGACTACTAGCACAGATACGCAGTATTTT
few	TRBD2	TRBJ2-7	TRBV19	CASRGLAGSYEQYF	TGTGCCAGTAGAGGACTAGCGGGATCCTACGAGCAGTACTTC
many	-	TRBJ2-3	TRBV4-2	CASSQGTPDPDTQYF	TGTGCCAGCAGCCAAGGGACACCGGATCCAGATACGCAGTATTTT
many	TRBD2	TRBJ2-5	TRBV6-4	CASSLTSGGKETQYF	TGTGCCAGCAGCCTAACTAGCGGGGGAAAAGAGACCCAGTACTTC
many	-	TRBJ2-2	TRBV9	CASSVVVGELFF	TGTGCCAGCAGCGTGGTTGTCGGGGAGCTGTTTTTT
-	-	TRBJ2-5	TRBV2	CATNNREGETQYF	TGTGCCACGAACAACAGGGAAGGAGAGACCCAGTACTTC
many	-	TRBJ1-1	TRBV29-1	CSVARNTEAFF	TGCAGCGTTGCAAGGAACACTGAAGCTTTCTTT
many	-	TRBJ2-3	TRBV20-1	CSAEDGAGDTQYF	TGCAGTGCAGAGGACGGGGCCGGAGATACGCAGTATTTT
-	-	TRBJ1-3	TRBV30	CAWRKGMVAGNTIYF	TGTGCCTGGAGAAAGGGTATGGTAGCTGGAAACACCATATATTTT
-	-	TRBJ2-5	TRBV7-9	CASSFLGKQETQYF	TGTGCCAGCAGCTTCCTCGGAAAACAAGAGACCCAGTACTTC
many	-	TRBJ2-4	TRBV12-3/TRBV12-4	CASSPRVGIQYF	TGTGCCAGCAGCCCCCGGGTGGGGATTCAGTACTTC
many	-	TRBJ1-4	TRBV5-1	CASSSTGSEGEKLFF	TGCGCCAGCAGCTCGACGGGCTCCGAAGGGGAAAAACTGTTTTTT
few	TRBD1	TRBJ2-1	TRBV4-1	CASSHEPQGVYEQFF	TGCGCCAGCAGCCATGAACCTCAGGGGGTCTATGAGCAGTTCTTC
many	-	TRBJ1-2	TRBV6-1	CASTMGVTDYGYTF	TGTGCCAGCACTATGGGCGTTACGGACTATGGCTACACCTTC
-	-	TRBJ2-1	TRBV5-5	CASSFPVNADGNEQFF	TGTGCCAGCAGCTTTCCCGTCAACGCCGACGGCAATGAGCAGTTCTTC
many	-	TRBJ1-3	TRBV6-5	CASRRDSPGNTIYF	TGTGCCAGCAGACGGGACTCACCTGGAAACACCATATATTTT
many	-	TRBJ2-3	TRBV20-1	CSARDIGRTDTQYF	TGCAGTGCTAGAGATATCGGCCGCACAGATACGCAGTATTTT
few	-	TRBJ2-7	TRBV7-9	CASSLEAPFEQYF	TGTGCCAGCAGCTTAGAGGCTCCTTTCGAGCAGTACTTC
few	TRBD1	TRBJ1-1	TRBV7-6	CASSLGDRGNTEAFF	TGTGCCAGCAGCTTAGGGGACAGAGGGAACACTGAAGCTTTCTTT
many	-	TRBJ1-6	TRBV12-3/TRBV12-4	CASSFEASYNSPLHF	TGTGCCAGCAGTTTCGAGGCCTCCTATAATTCACCCCTCCACTTT
-	-	TRBJ2-3	TRBV12-3/TRBV12-4	CASSYRVGTDTQYF	TGTGCCAGCAGTTACAGGGTGGGGACAGATACGCAGTATTTT
few	-	TRBJ1-1	TRBV7-6	CASSLTGAAEAFF	TGTGCCAGCAGCTTAACTGGGGCAGCTGAAGCTTTCTTT